The clone carrying this TCR beta chain showed up just once. Its antigen is currently unknown. The germline V gene has CDR1 MGHDK and CDR2 SYGVNS. This CDR3 is built from 15 residues. V dropped 5 bases and J dropped 8 bases, with 21 bases sitting between them. The assay was immunoSEQ multiplex PCR, and TCRdb's table has in-frame clones only and misses some. The repertoire includes about 110,000 clones, 86% of them detected once, and roughly 3% sits in the top ten. The data derive from a study of T cell responses to AZD1222 COVID-19 vaccine. Study-wide findings and caveats: Once two AZD1222 doses were given, Spike-specific TCR breadth and depth went up. Baseline seropositives among AZD1222 recipients totaled only six or seven. Among the donors, most were white British and more were female, and clonal diversity was possibly underestimated.

This sequence originates from an adult in good health. J is TRBJ1-2 and V is TRBV25-1; maybe TRBD1 (6 bases). Here the sequenced sample was peripheral blood, taken on day 0 of AZD1222 vaccination. CDR3: CASSNTEDSYRGYTF. The CDR3, as DNA: TGTGCCAGCAGTAACACCGAGGACAGTTATCGGGGCTACACCTTC.